Given below is one T cell receptor beta chain in context. Sequencing was performed with immunoSEQ multiplex PCR; in TCRdb, only in-frame clones are kept and a portion is missing. The data contain 450,000 to 500,000 clones, 80% to 90% of them singletons. This record comes from a study of blood T cell repertoires in COVID-19. Overall study context: The origin of the acute and convalescent COVID-19 samples was the United States, Italy and Spain.

Looked up from germline, CDR1 is LNHNV and CDR2 is YYDKDF (reference sequence). The CDR3 has 17 amino acids. Trimming took 1 base from V and 0 from J, leaving 16 bases between them. The sample was peripheral blood. This chain uses TRBV15 with TRBJ2-7, with D perhaps matching TRBD2 (7 bases). The TCR was taken from a human donor in a cohort sampled during active COVID-19. The CDR3 is CATSRAPGGLSSYEQYF. The CDR3 nucleotides read TGTGCCACCAGCAGAGCCCCGGGGGGCTTGAGCTCCTACGAGCAGTACTTC. The variable domain in full, with the rest retrieved from reference TRBV15 and TRBJ2-7, is DAMVIQNPRYQVTQFGKPVTLSCSQTLNHNVMYWYQQKSSQAPKLLFHYYDKDFNNEADTPDNFQSRRPNTSFCFLDIRSPGLGDTAMYLCATSRAPGGLSSYEQYFGPGTRLTVT.